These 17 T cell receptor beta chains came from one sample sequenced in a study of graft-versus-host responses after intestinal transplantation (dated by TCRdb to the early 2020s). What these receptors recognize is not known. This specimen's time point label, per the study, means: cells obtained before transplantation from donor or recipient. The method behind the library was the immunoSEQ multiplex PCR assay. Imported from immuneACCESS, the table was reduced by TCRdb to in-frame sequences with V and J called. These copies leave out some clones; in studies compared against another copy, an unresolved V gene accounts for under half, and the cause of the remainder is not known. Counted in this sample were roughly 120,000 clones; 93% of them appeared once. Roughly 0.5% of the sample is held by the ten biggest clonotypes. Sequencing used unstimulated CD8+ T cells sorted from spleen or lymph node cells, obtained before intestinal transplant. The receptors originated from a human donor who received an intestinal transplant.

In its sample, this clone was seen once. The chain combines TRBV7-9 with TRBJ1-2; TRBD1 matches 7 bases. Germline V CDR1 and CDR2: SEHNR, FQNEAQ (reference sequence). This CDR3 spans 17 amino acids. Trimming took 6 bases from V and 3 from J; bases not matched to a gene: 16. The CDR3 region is CASSSYWDRDIYYGYTF. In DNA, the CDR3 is TGTGCCAGCAGTTCGTATTGGGACAGAGACATTTACTATGGCTACACCTTC.

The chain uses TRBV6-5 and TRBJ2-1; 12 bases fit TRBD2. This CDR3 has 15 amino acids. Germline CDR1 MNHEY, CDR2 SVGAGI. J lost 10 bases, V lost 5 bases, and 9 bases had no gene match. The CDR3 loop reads CASSVSSGRAREQFF. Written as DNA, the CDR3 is TGTGCCAGCAGTGTGTCTAGCGGGAGGGCCAGGGAGCAGTTCTTC.

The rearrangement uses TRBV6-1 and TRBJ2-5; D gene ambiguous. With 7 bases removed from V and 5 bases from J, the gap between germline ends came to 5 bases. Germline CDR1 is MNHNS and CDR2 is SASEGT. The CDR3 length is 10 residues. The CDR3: CASNGETQYF. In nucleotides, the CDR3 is TGTGCCAGCAATGGGGAGACCCAGTACTTC.

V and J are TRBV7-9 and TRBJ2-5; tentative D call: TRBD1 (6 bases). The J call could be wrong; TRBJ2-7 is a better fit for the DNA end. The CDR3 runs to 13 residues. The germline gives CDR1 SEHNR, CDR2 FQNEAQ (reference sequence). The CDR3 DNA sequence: TGTGCCAGCAGCTTATCGGACAGTTACGAGCAGTACTTC. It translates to CASSLSDSYEQYF.

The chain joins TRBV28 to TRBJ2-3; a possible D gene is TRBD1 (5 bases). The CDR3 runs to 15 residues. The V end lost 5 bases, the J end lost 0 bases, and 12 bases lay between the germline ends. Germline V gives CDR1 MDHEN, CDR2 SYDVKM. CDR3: CASSPYGASTDTQYF. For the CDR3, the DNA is TGTGCCAGCAGTCCTTATGGGGCTAGCACAGATACGCAGTATTTT.

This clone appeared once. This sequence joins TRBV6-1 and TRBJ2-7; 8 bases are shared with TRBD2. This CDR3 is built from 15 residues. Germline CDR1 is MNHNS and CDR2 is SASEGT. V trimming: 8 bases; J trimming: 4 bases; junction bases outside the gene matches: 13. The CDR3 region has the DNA TGTGCCAGCTCTGAAAGGGGCGGGAGGTGGTACGAGCAGTACTTC. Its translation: CASSERGGRWYEQYF.

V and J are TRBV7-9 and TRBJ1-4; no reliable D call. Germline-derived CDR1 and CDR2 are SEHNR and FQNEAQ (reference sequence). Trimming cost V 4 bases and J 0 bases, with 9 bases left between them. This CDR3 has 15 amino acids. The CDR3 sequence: CASSSSRATNEKLFF. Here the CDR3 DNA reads TGTGCCAGCAGCTCGAGCCGTGCAACTAATGAAAAACTGTTTTTT.

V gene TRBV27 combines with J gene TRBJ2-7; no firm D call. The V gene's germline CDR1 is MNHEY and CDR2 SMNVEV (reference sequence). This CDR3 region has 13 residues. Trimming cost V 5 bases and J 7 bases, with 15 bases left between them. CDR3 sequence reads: CASSTGRPGEQYF. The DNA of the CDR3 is TGTGCCAGCAGTACCGGACGGCCCGGGGAGCAGTACTTC.

In DNA, the CDR3 is TGTGCCAGCAGGCCTACAGGGTCTGGAAACACCATATATTTT. Translated: CASRPTGSGNTIYF. V gene TRBV6-5 combines with J gene TRBJ1-3, with D perhaps matching TRBD1 (6 bases). Trimming removed 6 bases from V and 1 base from J, with 10 bases in between. Germline V gives CDR1 MNHEY, CDR2 SVGAGI. This CDR3 is built from 14 residues.

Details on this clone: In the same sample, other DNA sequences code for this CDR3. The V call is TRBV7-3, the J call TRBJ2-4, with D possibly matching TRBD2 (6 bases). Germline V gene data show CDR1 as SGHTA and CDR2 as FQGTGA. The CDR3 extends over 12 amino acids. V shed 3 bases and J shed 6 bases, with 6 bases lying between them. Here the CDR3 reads CASSLGGNIQYF. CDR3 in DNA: TGTGCCAGCAGCTTGGGAGGAAACATTCAGTACTTC.

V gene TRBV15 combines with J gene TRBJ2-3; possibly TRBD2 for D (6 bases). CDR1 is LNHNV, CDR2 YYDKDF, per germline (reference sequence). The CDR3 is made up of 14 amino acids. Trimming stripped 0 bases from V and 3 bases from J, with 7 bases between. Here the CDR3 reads CATSRDGGTDTQYF. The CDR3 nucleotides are TGTGCCACCAGCAGAGATGGAGGGACAGATACGCAGTATTTT.

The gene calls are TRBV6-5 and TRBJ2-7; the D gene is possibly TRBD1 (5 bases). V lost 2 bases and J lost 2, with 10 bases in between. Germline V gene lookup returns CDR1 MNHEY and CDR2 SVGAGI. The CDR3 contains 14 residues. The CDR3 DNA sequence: TGTGCCAGCAGTTACAGGGGTGCTACCTACGAGCAGTACTTC. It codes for CASSYRGATYEQYF.

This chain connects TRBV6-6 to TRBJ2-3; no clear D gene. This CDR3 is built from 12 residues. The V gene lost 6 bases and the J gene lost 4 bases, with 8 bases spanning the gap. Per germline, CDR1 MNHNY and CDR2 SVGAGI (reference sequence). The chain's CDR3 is CASSSVADTQYF. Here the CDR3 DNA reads TGTGCCAGCAGCTCTGTTGCAGATACGCAGTATTTT.

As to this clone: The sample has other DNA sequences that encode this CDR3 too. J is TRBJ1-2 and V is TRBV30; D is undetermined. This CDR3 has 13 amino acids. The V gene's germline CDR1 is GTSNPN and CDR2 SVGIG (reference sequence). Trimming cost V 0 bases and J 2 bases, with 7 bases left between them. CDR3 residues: CAWSVGRNYGYTF. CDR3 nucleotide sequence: TGTGCCTGGAGTGTAGGGAGGAACTATGGCTACACCTTC.

The CDR3 nucleotides are TGCGCCAGCAGCTTGCCCGGAATGAACGAGCAGTACTTC. Its translation: CASSLPGMNEQYF. The chain joins TRBV5-1 to TRBJ2-7; D remains unclear. Trimming pared 1 base from V and 5 bases from J, leaving 10 bases between. The germline CDR1 and CDR2 sequences are SGHRS and YFSETQ. The CDR3 spans 13 residues.

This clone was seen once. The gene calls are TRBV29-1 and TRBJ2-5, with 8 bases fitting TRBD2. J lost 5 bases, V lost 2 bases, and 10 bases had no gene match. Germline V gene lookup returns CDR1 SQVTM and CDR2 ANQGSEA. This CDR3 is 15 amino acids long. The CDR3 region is CSVESASGSRETQYF. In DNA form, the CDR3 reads TGCAGCGTTGAATCGGCGAGCGGGAGTAGGGAGACCCAGTACTTC.

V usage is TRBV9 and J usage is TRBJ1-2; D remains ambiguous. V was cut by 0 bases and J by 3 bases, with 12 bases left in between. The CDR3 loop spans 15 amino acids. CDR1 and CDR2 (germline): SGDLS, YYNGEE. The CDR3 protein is CASSVEGYLDYGYTF. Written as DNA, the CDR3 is TGTGCCAGCAGCGTAGAAGGGTACCTAGACTATGGCTACACCTTC.